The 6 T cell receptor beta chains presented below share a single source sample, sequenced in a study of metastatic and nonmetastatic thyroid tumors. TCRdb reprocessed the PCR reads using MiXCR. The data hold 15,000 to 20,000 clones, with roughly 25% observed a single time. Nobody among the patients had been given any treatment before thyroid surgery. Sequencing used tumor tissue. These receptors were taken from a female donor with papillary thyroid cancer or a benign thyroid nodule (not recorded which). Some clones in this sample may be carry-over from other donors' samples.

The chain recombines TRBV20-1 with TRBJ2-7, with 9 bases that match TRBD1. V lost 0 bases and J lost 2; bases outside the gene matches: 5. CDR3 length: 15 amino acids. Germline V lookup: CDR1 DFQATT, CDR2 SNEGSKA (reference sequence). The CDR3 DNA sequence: TGCAGTGCTAGAGAACAGGGGGCCTACACCTACGAGCAGTACTTC. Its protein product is CSAREQGAYTYEQYF.

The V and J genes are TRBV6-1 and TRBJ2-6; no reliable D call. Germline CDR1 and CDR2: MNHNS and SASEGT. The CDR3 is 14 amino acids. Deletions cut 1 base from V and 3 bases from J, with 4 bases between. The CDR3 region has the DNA TGTGCCAGCAGTGAAGGGGGTGGGGCCAACGTCCTGACTTTC. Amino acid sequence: CASSEGGGANVLTF.

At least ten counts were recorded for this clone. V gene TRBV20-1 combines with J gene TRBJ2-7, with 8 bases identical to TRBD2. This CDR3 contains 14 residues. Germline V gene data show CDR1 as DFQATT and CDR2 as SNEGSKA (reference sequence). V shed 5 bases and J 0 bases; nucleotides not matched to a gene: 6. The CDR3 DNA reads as TGCAGTGCTCGTAGCGGGGCGCTCTCCTACGAGCAGTACTTC. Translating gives CSARSGALSYEQYF.

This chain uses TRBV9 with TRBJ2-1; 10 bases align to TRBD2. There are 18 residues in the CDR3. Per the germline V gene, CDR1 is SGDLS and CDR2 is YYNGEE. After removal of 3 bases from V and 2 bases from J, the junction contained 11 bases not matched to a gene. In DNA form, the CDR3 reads TGTGCCAGCAGCGCTTGGGGTCTAGCGGGAGTTACCTACAATGAGCAGTTCTTC. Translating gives CASSAWGLAGVTYNEQFF.

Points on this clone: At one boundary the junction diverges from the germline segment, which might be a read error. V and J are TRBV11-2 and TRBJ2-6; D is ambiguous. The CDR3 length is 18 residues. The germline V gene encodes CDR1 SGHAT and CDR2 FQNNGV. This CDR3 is CASSFVSHTPSGDNVLTF. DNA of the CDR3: TGTGCCAGCAGCTTTGTGAGCCACACGCCTTCTGGGGACAACGTCCTGACTTTC. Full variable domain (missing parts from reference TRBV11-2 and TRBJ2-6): EAGVAQSPRYKIIEKRQSVAFWCNPISGHATLYWYQQILGQGPKLLIQFQNNGVVDDSQLPKDRFSAERLKGVDSTLKIQPAKLEDSAVYLCASSFVSHTPSGDNVLTFGAGSRLTVL.

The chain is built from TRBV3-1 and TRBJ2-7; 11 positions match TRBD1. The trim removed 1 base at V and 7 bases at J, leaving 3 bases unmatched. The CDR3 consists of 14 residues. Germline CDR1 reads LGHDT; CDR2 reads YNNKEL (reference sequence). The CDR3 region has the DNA TGTGCCAGCAGCCAAGGGACAGGGGGCAGTGAGCAGTACTTC. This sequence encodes CASSQGTGGSEQYF.